The rows below give T cell receptor beta chains drawn from one sample of a study of shared clonotypes between healthy human individuals. Sequencing used immunoSEQ multiplex PCR; TCRdb keeps in-frame clones, though not all of them. The sample yields some 1.5 million clones, around 97% seen once. The sample consisted of naive CD4+ T cells sorted from blood. The source is a man aged 25 to 40 in good health. The CDR3 runs from the conserved cysteine through the conserved F or W. D genes are given only for firm matches. Part of the rows lack a size; the others show once, few, many or a class for expanded clones.

cdr3_nt: TGTGCCAGCAGTTGGGCGACAGGTCCTATCGGCTACACCTTC; cdr3_aa: CASSWATGPIGYTF; cdr3_length: 14; j_call: TRBJ1-2; clone_size: NA; d_call: NA; v_call: TRBV5-5
cdr3_nt: TGCAGCGTTGCTCGGGTGAACACTGAAGCTTTCTTT; cdr3_aa: CSVARVNTEAFF; cdr3_length: 12; j_call: TRBJ1-1; clone_size: NA; d_call: NA; v_call: TRBV29-1
cdr3_nt: TGCGCCAGCAGCCCGCGATTTGGAGTAGCGGGAAGTAATGAGACCCAGTACTTC; cdr3_aa: CASSPRFGVAGSNETQYF; cdr3_length: 18; j_call: TRBJ2-5; clone_size: NA; d_call: TRBD2; v_call: TRBV4-1
cdr3_nt: TGTGCCAGTAACGCGGCCCCCAGGGGGCGAAACTATGGCTACACCTTC; cdr3_aa: CASNAAPRGRNYGYTF; cdr3_length: 16; j_call: TRBJ1-2; clone_size: NA; d_call: TRBD1; v_call: TRBV19
cdr3_nt: TGTGCCAGCAGTGAAAAAGCGAGCTCCTACGAGCAGTACTTC; cdr3_aa: CASSEKASSYEQYF; cdr3_length: 14; j_call: TRBJ2-7; clone_size: NA; d_call: NA; v_call: TRBV6-1
cdr3_nt: TGTGCCAGCAGCACGGACCGAGGCCTAAAGAACAATGAGCAGTTCTTC; cdr3_aa: CASSTDRGLKNNEQFF; cdr3_length: 16; j_call: TRBJ2-1; clone_size: NA; d_call: NA; v_call: TRBV7-9
cdr3_nt: TGTGCCAGCAGAGAAAACAGGAGATCGAACCAAGAGACCCAGTACTTC; cdr3_aa: CASRENRRSNQETQYF; cdr3_length: 16; j_call: TRBJ2-5; clone_size: NA; d_call: NA; v_call: TRBV2
cdr3_nt: TGCGCCAGCTGTGACAGGGGTGGAGAGACCCAGTACTTC; cdr3_aa: CASCDRGGETQYF; cdr3_length: 13; j_call: TRBJ2-5; clone_size: NA; d_call: TRBD1; v_call: TRBV5-1
cdr3_nt: TGCGCCAGCAGCTTGGACCGACAGGGGATTTCTGAAGCTTTCTTT; cdr3_aa: CASSLDRQGISEAFF; cdr3_length: 15; j_call: TRBJ1-1; clone_size: NA; d_call: TRBD1; v_call: TRBV5-1
cdr3_nt: TGTGCCAGCAGCGCCCCGGGGGGGGGCGGCCCCACAGATACGCAGTATTTT; cdr3_aa: CASSAPGGGGPTDTQYF; cdr3_length: 17; j_call: TRBJ2-3; clone_size: NA; d_call: TRBD2; v_call: TRBV9
cdr3_nt: TGTGCCAGTAGTGACAGGGGGCGGAACACTGAAGCTTTCTTT; cdr3_aa: CASSDRGRNTEAFF; cdr3_length: 14; j_call: TRBJ1-1; clone_size: NA; d_call: TRBD1; v_call: TRBV19
cdr3_nt: TGTGCCAGCAGCCGGGGACAGGGAAACACCATATATTTT; cdr3_aa: CASSRGQGNTIYF; cdr3_length: 13; j_call: TRBJ1-3; clone_size: NA; d_call: TRBD1; v_call: TRBV7-2
cdr3_nt: TGTGCCAGTAGTAGCGGGAGGGCCTCCTACGAGCAGTACTTC; cdr3_aa: CASSSGRASYEQYF; cdr3_length: 14; j_call: TRBJ2-7; clone_size: NA; d_call: TRBD2; v_call: TRBV19
cdr3_nt: TGTGCCAGCAGCCCCGGGACAGGGGGGGACTCGGAAGAGCAGTACTTC; cdr3_aa: CASSPGTGGDSEEQYF; cdr3_length: 16; j_call: TRBJ2-7; clone_size: NA; d_call: TRBD1; v_call: TRBV7-2
cdr3_nt: TGCGCCAGCAGCGTAACAGGGGGCGCCGGCTACGAGCAGTACTTC; cdr3_aa: CASSVTGGAGYEQYF; cdr3_length: 15; j_call: TRBJ2-7; clone_size: once; d_call: TRBD1; v_call: TRBV5-1
cdr3_nt: TGTGCCTGGAGTGTCCAGGAGGATCAGCCCCAGCATTTT; cdr3_aa: CAWSVQEDQPQHF; cdr3_length: 13; j_call: TRBJ1-5; clone_size: NA; d_call: NA; v_call: TRBV30
cdr3_nt: TGTGCCAGCAGTTACGGAGACAAGAATGAAAAACTGTTTTTT; cdr3_aa: CASSYGDKNEKLFF; cdr3_length: 14; j_call: TRBJ1-4; clone_size: NA; d_call: NA; v_call: TRBV6-5
cdr3_nt: TGCGCCAGCAGCGCCAGCGGCACAGATACGCAGTATTTT; cdr3_aa: CASSASGTDTQYF; cdr3_length: 13; j_call: TRBJ2-3; clone_size: NA; d_call: NA; v_call: TRBV5-1
cdr3_nt: TGTGCCAGTACCCGATGGTCGTCAGGGGGTGACTATGGCTACACCTTC; cdr3_aa: CASTRWSSGGDYGYTF; cdr3_length: 16; j_call: TRBJ1-2; clone_size: NA; d_call: TRBD1; v_call: TRBV19
cdr3_nt: TGTGCCAGCAGCTACCGGGACAGGGGGTTCTACGAGCAGTACTTC; cdr3_aa: CASSYRDRGFYEQYF; cdr3_length: 15; j_call: TRBJ2-7; clone_size: NA; d_call: TRBD1; v_call: TRBV5-4
cdr3_nt: TGTGCCAGCAGCTTAGGACCTACCGGCCAGCCCCAGCATTTT; cdr3_aa: CASSLGPTGQPQHF; cdr3_length: 14; j_call: TRBJ1-5; clone_size: NA; d_call: NA; v_call: TRBV7-2
cdr3_nt: TGTGCCAGCAGCGCCAACAGGGGGCTCAGGTCTGGGGCCAACGTCCTGACTTTC; cdr3_aa: CASSANRGLRSGANVLTF; cdr3_length: 18; j_call: TRBJ2-6; clone_size: NA; d_call: TRBD1; v_call: TRBV7-9
cdr3_nt: TGTGCCAGCTCACAGCGAAGAGCGGGTACTAACACAGATACGCAGTATTTT; cdr3_aa: CASSQRRAGTNTDTQYF; cdr3_length: 17; j_call: TRBJ2-3; clone_size: NA; d_call: NA; v_call: TRBV18
cdr3_nt: TGCAGTGCGCCTGGTGGGACTGAAGCTTTCTTT; cdr3_aa: CSAPGGTEAFF; cdr3_length: 11; j_call: TRBJ1-1; clone_size: NA; d_call: NA; v_call: TRBV20-1
cdr3_nt: TGTGCCAGTGCGGGAGGCCCCTACGAGCAGTACTTC; cdr3_aa: CASAGGPYEQYF; cdr3_length: 12; j_call: TRBJ2-7; clone_size: NA; d_call: TRBD2; v_call: TRBV19
cdr3_nt: TGTGCCAGCAGTTTCGAAGGGTTCGGCACTGAAGCTTTCTTT; cdr3_aa: CASSFEGFGTEAFF; cdr3_length: 14; j_call: TRBJ1-1; clone_size: NA; d_call: NA; v_call: TRBV6-5
cdr3_nt: TGCGCCAGCAGTAAGGTGGGGACGGTGAACTCTGAAGCTTTCTTT; cdr3_aa: CASSKVGTVNSEAFF; cdr3_length: 15; j_call: TRBJ1-1; clone_size: NA; d_call: NA; v_call: TRBV4-1
cdr3_nt: TGTGCCAGCAGCTCCCTTCTAATACGGGGAACTGAAGCTTTCTTT; cdr3_aa: CASSSLLIRGTEAFF; cdr3_length: 15; j_call: TRBJ1-1; clone_size: NA; d_call: NA; v_call: TRBV6-4
cdr3_nt: TGTGCCAGCAGTTTAATACGGTCAGATACGCAGTATTTT; cdr3_aa: CASSLIRSDTQYF; cdr3_length: 13; j_call: TRBJ2-3; clone_size: NA; d_call: NA; v_call: TRBV27
cdr3_nt: TGTGCCAGCAGCAGCTACCCCGGGGGCGGGGACGAAAAACTGTTTTTT; cdr3_aa: CASSSYPGGGDEKLFF; cdr3_length: 16; j_call: TRBJ1-4; clone_size: NA; d_call: NA; v_call: TRBV7-6
cdr3_nt: TGCGCCAGCAGCACCGGACAGGGGGCATCCTACACCTTC; cdr3_aa: CASSTGQGASYTF; cdr3_length: 13; j_call: TRBJ1-2; clone_size: NA; d_call: TRBD1; v_call: TRBV5-1
cdr3_nt: TGTGCCAGCAGCTTGGACAGCGGGTTGAAAAAGGGAGACATTCAGTACTTC; cdr3_aa: CASSLDSGLKKGDIQYF; cdr3_length: 17; j_call: TRBJ2-4; clone_size: NA; d_call: NA; v_call: TRBV5-4
cdr3_nt: TGTGCCAGCAGCCCGCAGGGATACTATGGCTACACCTTC; cdr3_aa: CASSPQGYYGYTF; cdr3_length: 13; j_call: TRBJ1-2; clone_size: NA; d_call: NA; v_call: TRBV5-6
cdr3_nt: TGTGCCAGCAGTCCCCACGGCTCCCTAGGGGTTAGCAATCAGCCCCAGCATTTT; cdr3_aa: CASSPHGSLGVSNQPQHF; cdr3_length: 18; j_call: TRBJ1-5; clone_size: once; d_call: NA; v_call: TRBV9
cdr3_nt: TGTGCCAGCAGTTTTGACCCTCGGCAGCCCCAGCATTTT; cdr3_aa: CASSFDPRQPQHF; cdr3_length: 13; j_call: TRBJ1-5; clone_size: NA; d_call: NA; v_call: TRBV28
cdr3_nt: TGTGCCAGCCTCCGCGGGGGCGAAGAGACCCAGTACTTC; cdr3_aa: CASLRGGEETQYF; cdr3_length: 13; j_call: TRBJ2-5; clone_size: NA; d_call: NA; v_call: TRBV6-1
cdr3_nt: TGTGCCAGCAGTGCCGGACTAGCTAGCAATGAGCAGTTCTTC; cdr3_aa: CASSAGLASNEQFF; cdr3_length: 14; j_call: TRBJ2-1; clone_size: NA; d_call: TRBD2; v_call: TRBV28
cdr3_nt: TGCGCCAGCAGCTTTGAAGTTGGTAGCGGAAACCCCTACAATGAGCAGTTCTTC; cdr3_aa: CASSFEVGSGNPYNEQFF; cdr3_length: 18; j_call: TRBJ2-1; clone_size: NA; d_call: NA; v_call: TRBV5-1
cdr3_nt: TGTGCCAGCAGCTCCGGGGGGGACAGGGGCGGAAGTCAGCCCCAGCATTTT; cdr3_aa: CASSSGGDRGGSQPQHF; cdr3_length: 17; j_call: TRBJ1-5; clone_size: NA; d_call: TRBD1; v_call: TRBV5-4
cdr3_nt: TGTGCCAGCAACGACCGTGAATCCTACGAGCAGTACTTC; cdr3_aa: CASNDRESYEQYF; cdr3_length: 13; j_call: TRBJ2-7; clone_size: NA; d_call: NA; v_call: TRBV7-2
cdr3_nt: TGTGCCAGCAGCGTAGTGGGACAGGGGTCCTCAAGATCCTACGAGCAGTACTTC; cdr3_aa: CASSVVGQGSSRSYEQYF; cdr3_length: 18; j_call: TRBJ2-7; clone_size: NA; d_call: TRBD1; v_call: TRBV9
cdr3_nt: TGTGCCAGCAGTTACTCAGGGCAATCCTACGAGCAGTACTTC; cdr3_aa: CASSYSGQSYEQYF; cdr3_length: 14; j_call: TRBJ2-7; clone_size: NA; d_call: NA; v_call: TRBV6-5
cdr3_nt: TGTGCCAGCTCACCGGTAGACAGTCGTTCATATGGCTACACCTTC; cdr3_aa: CASSPVDSRSYGYTF; cdr3_length: 15; j_call: TRBJ1-2; clone_size: NA; d_call: NA; v_call: TRBV18